The source of this T cell receptor (beta chain) is a study of shared clonotypes between healthy human individuals. It was 80 million to 90 million PBMCs that unsorted samples used for genomic DNA. Original processing notes: There were no quality scores in the junction-only immunoSEQ sequences, so filtering differed. Produced via immunoSEQ multiplex PCR; TCRdb's table is partial and in-frame only. That table is the source of V, J and clone size, and D and trimming were worked out from the DNA. The sample lists around 500,000 clones, around four fifths seen once, with around 13% in the top ten. This CDR3 contains 13 residues. Germline values: CDR1 MDHEN, CDR2 SYDVKM. Trimming pared 3 bases from V and 3 bases from J, leaving 8 bases between.

The chain carries TRBV28 and TRBJ1-1; unclear D gene. The sequence was obtained from a woman between 35 and 50 years old in good health. Some clones in this sample may be carry-over from other donors' samples. The source material was PBMCs. The CDR3 spells CASSFFGDTEAFF. The CDR3 DNA reads as TGTGCCAGCAGTTTTTTCGGGGACACTGAAGCTTTCTTT. Looking up the rest from reference TRBV28 and TRBJ1-1 gives the full variable domain: DVKVTQSSRYLVKRTGEKVFLECVQDMDHENMFWYRQDPGLGLRLIYFSYDVKMKEKGDIPEGYSVSREKKERFSLILESASTNQTSMYLCASSFFGDTEAFFGQGTRLTVV.